This T cell receptor (beta chain) is drawn from a study of cytomegalovirus exposure and HLA in healthy donors. PCR was performed using 60 Vbeta and 13 Jbeta primers. This table comes from immunoSEQ multiplex PCR, and its TCRdb copy is limited to in-frame clones, with some not included. The sample yields roughly 84,000 clones, roughly 80% seen once. Germline V CDR1 and CDR2: SGDLS, YYNGEE. This CDR3 is 15 amino acids long. Trimming pared 5 bases from V and 2 bases from J, leaving 14 bases between. The receptor comes from a human donor in good health. J is TRBJ1-3 and V is TRBV9; D is undetermined. Material for sequencing was PBMCs. The CDR3 reads CASRSDEVPGNTIYF. DNA of the CDR3: TGTGCCAGCAGGTCAGATGAGGTTCCTGGAAACACCATATATTTT.